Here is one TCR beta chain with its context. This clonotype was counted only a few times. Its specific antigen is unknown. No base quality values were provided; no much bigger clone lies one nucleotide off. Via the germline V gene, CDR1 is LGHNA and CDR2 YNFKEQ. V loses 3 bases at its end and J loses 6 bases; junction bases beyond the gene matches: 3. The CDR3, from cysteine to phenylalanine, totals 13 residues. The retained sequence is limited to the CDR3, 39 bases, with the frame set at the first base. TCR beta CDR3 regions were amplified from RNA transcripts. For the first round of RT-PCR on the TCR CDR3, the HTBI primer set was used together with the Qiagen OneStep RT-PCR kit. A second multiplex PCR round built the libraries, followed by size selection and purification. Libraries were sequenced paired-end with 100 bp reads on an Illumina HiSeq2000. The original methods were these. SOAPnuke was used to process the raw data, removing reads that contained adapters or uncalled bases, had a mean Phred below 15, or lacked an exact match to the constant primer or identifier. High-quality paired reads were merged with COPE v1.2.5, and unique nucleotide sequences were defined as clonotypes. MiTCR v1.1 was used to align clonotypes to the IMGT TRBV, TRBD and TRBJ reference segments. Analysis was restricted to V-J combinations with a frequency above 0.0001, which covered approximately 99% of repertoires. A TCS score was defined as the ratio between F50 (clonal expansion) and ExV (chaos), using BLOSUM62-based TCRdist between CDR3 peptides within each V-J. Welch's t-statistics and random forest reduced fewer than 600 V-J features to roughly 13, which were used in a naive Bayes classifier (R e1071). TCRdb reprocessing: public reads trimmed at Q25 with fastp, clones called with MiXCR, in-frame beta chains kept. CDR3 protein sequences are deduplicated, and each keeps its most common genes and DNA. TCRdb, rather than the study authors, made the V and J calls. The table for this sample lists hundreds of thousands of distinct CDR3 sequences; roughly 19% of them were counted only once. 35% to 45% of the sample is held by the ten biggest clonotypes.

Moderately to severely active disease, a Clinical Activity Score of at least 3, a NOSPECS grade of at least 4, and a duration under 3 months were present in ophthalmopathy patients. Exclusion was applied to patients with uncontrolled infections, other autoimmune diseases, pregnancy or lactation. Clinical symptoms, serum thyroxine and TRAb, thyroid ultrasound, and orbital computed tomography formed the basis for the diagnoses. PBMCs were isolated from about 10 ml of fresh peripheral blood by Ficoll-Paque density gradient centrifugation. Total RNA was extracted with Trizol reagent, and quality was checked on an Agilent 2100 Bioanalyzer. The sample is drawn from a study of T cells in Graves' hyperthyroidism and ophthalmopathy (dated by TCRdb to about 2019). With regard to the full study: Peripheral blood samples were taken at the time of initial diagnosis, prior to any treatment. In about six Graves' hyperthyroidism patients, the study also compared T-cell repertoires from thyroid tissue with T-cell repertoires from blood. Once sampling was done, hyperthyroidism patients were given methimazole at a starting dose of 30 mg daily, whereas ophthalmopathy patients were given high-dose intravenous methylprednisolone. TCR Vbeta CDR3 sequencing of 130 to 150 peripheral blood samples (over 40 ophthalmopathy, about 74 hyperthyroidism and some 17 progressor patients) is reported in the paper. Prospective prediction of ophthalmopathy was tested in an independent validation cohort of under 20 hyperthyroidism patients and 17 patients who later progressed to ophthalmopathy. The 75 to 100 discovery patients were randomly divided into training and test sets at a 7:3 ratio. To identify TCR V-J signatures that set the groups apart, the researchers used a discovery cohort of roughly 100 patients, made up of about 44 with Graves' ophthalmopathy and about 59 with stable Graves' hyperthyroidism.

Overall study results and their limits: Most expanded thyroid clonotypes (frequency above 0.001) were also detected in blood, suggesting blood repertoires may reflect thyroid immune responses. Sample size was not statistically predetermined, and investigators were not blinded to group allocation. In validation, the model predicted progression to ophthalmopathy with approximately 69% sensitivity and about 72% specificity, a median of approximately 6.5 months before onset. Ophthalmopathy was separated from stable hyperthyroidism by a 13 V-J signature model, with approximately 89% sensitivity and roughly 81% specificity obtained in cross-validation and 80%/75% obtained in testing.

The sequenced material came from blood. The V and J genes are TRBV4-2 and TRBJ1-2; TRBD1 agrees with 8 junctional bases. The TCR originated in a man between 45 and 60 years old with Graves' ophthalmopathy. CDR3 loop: CASSQRTGNGYTF. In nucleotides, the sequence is TGTGCCAGCAGCCAGAGGACAGGGAATGGCTACACCTTC.